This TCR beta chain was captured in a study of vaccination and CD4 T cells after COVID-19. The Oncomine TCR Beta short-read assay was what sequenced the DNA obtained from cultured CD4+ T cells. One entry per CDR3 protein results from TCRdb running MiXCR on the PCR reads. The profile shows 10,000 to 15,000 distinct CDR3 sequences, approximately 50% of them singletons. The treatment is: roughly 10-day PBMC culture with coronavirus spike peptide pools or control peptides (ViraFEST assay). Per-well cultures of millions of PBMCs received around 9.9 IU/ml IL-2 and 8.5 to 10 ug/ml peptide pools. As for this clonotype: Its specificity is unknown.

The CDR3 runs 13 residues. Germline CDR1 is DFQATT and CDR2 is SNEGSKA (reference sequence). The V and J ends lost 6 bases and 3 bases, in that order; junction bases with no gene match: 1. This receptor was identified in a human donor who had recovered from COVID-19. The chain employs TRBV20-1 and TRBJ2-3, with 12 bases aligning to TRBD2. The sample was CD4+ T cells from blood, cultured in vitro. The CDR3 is CSAGTSGTDTQYF. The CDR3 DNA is TGCAGTGCCGGGACTAGCGGGACAGATACGCAGTATTTT.